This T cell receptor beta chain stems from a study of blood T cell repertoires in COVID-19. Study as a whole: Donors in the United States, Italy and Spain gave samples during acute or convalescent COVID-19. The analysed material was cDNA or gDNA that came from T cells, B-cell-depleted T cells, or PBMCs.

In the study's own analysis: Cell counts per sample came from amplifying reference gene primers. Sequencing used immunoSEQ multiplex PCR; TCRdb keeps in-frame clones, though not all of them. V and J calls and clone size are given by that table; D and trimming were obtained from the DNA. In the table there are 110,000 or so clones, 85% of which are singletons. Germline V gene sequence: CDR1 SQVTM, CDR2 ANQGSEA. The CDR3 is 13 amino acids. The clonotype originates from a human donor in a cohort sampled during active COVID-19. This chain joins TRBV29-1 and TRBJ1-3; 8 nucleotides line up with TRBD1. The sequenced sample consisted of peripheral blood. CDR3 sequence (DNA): TGCAGTGTTCAGGGGGCGAAGGGAAACACCATATATTTT. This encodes CSVQGAKGNTIYF.